This T cell receptor (beta chain) derives from a study of control samples from healthy donors and cancer patients. Profiled with immunoSEQ multiplex PCR; TCRdb holds only in-frame clones, not every one. This sample has about 130,000 clones; approximately 91% occur once, and the top ten carry around 3%. The source material was blood. This TCR came from a man aged 45-65 years in good health.

The CDR3 is CASSYSVLAGNQGETQYF. As DNA, the CDR3 is TGTGCCAGCAGTTACTCGGTGCTAGCGGGGAATCAGGGGGAGACCCAGTACTTC. V is TRBV6-2 or TRBV6-3 and J is TRBJ2-5, with TRBD2 matching 9 bases. CDR3 length: 18 amino acids. The V segment lost 0 bases and the J segment 5 bases; nucleotides outside the gene matches: 13. Germline V gene lookup returns CDR1 MNHEY and CDR2 SVGEGT.